This entry lists 6 T cell receptor beta chains sequenced from one sample in a study of blood T cell repertoires in COVID-19. Profiled with immunoSEQ multiplex PCR; TCRdb holds only in-frame clones, not every one. The sample has 200,000 to 250,000 clones, 88% seen once. Sequencing used PBMCs or T cells enriched from blood (not recorded which). These receptors all stem from a woman under 40 who had recovered from COVID-19.

The V gene is TRBV14, the J gene TRBJ1-1; D remains unclear. The CDR3 has 13 amino acids. CDR1 and CDR2 (germline): SGHDN, FVKESK. Deletions cut 4 bases from V and 1 base from J, with 7 bases between. The CDR3 DNA reads TGTGCCAGCAGCCGGCGGGCGAACACTGAAGCTTTCTTT. Translating gives CASSRRANTEAFF.

This clone was seen only once. V is TRBV3-1 (or the pseudogene TRBV3-2) and J is TRBJ1-5, with 9 positions matching TRBD1. Germline CDR1 is LGHDT and CDR2 is YNNKEL (reference sequence). This CDR3 contains 17 residues. V was pared by 3 bases and J by 6 bases, with 12 bases of the junction left unmatched. In DNA form, the CDR3 reads TGTGCCAGCAGCCATCCCCGGGACAGGGACTCTAGTCAGCCCCAGCATTTT. Amino acids: CASSHPRDRDSSQPQHF.

The V call is TRBV5-1, the J call TRBJ1-1, with no clear D. Germline CDR1 SGHRS, CDR2 YFSETQ. This CDR3 contains 15 residues. Trimming left V 2 bases short and J 5 bases short, with 16 bases between. CDR3 sequence reads: CASSLIIEGWTEAFF. CDR3 in DNA: TGCGCCAGCAGCTTAATAATAGAGGGTTGGACTGAAGCTTTCTTT.

The chain recombines TRBV19 with TRBJ2-1; the match to TRBD1 covers 7 bases. V lost 6 bases, J lost 6 bases, and 2 bases stayed unmatched. CDR1 and CDR2 (germline): LNHDA, SQIVND (reference sequence). The CDR3 spans 12 residues. The CDR3 region is CASRTGFNEQFF. CDR3 coding DNA: TGTGCCAGTAGGACAGGGTTCAATGAGCAGTTCTTC.

The chain recombines TRBV6-6 with TRBJ2-7; 10 bases agree with TRBD2. CDR1 MNHNY and CDR2 SVGAGI come from the germline V gene (reference sequence). After removal of 5 bases from V and 5 bases from J, the junction contained 6 bases not matched to a gene. The CDR3 is 14 amino acids. The CDR3 reads CASSGLAAFNEQYF. The DNA of the CDR3 is TGTGCCAGCAGTGGACTAGCGGCTTTCAACGAGCAGTACTTC.

The V call is TRBV5-5, the J call TRBJ1-2; TRBD1 agrees at 12 bases. The CDR3 sequence is 15 residues long. The V and J ends lost 4 bases and 3 bases, in that order; junction bases with no gene match: 4. Germline assignment: CDR1 SGHKS and CDR2 YYEKEE (reference sequence). CDR3 DNA sequence: TGTGCCAGCAGCCCCCGGGACAGGGGGCACTATGGCTACACCTTC. Protein product: CASSPRDRGHYGYTF.